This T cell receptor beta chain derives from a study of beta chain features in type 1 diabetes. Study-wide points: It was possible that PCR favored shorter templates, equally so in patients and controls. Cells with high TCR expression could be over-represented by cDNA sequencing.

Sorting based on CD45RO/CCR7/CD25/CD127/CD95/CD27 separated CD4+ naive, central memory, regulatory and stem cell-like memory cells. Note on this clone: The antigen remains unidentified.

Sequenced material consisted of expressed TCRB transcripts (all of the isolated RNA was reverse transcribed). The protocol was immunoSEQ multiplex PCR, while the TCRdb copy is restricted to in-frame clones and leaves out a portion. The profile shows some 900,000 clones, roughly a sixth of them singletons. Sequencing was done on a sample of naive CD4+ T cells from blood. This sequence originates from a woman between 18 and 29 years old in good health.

CDR3 sequence (DNA): TGCAGCGTTGCTCAGGATCAGGAGACCCAGTACTTC. Translation: CSVAQDQETQYF. The chain carries TRBV29-1 and TRBJ2-5; D not certain. Trimming cost V 4 bases and J 5 bases, with 11 bases left between them. This CDR3 contains 12 residues. The germline V gene has CDR1 SQVTM and CDR2 ANQGSEA.